This T cell receptor (beta chain) was sequenced for a study of shared clonotypes between healthy human individuals. CD8 cells classed as naive were CD45RO-negative and positively selected for CCR7, excluding terminally differentiated effector memory CD45RA+ cells. When replicate PCRs were run on sorted subsets, they used 200 to 250 ng DNA, 30,000 to 35,000 T cell genomes. TCRdb's table, derived via immunoSEQ multiplex PCR, lists solely in-frame clones and lacks some. The sample includes around 1.9 million clones, about 93% seen only once; the top ten take more than 1.5%. This clone was detected only once. Sequenced material: naive CD8+ T cells from PBMCs. The sequence was obtained from a man younger than 35 in good health. Some clones in this sample may be carry-over from other donors' samples.

CDR3 region: CASSTGTGGYNEQFF. As DNA, the CDR3 is TGCGCCAGCAGCACCGGGACAGGGGGCTACAATGAGCAGTTCTTC. The chain recombines TRBV5-1 with TRBJ2-1; TRBD1 agrees at 11 bases. The CDR3 is 15 residues long. Trimming removed 4 bases from V and 3 bases from J; junction bases left unmatched: 3. Per the germline V gene, CDR1 is SGHRS and CDR2 is YFSETQ.